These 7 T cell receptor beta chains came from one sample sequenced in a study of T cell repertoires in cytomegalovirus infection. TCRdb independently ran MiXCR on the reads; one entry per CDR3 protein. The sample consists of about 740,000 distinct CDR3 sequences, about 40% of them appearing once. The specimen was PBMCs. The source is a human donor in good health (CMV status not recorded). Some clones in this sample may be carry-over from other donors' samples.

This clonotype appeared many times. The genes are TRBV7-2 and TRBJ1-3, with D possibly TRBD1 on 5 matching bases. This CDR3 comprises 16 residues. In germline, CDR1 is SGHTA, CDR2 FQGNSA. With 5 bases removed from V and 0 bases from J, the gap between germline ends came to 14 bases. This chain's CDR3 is CASSTGGGTSGNTIYF. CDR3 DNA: TGTGCCAGCAGCACAGGTGGGGGGACCTCTGGAAACACCATATATTTT.

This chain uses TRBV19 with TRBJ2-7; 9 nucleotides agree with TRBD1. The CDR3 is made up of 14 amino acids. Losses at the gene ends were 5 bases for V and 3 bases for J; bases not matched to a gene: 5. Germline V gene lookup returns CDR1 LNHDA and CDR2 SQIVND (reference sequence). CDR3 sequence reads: CASSPDRGVYEQYF. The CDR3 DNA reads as TGTGCCAGTAGTCCGGACAGGGGAGTCTACGAGCAGTACTTC.

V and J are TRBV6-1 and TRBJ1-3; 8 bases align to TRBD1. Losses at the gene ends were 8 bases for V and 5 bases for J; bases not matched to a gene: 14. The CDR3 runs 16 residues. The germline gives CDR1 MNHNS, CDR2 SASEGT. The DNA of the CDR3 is TGTGCCAGCCCGGGACAGGCCCGTGGCCGGAGAAACACCATATATTTT. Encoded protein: CASPGQARGRRNTIYF.

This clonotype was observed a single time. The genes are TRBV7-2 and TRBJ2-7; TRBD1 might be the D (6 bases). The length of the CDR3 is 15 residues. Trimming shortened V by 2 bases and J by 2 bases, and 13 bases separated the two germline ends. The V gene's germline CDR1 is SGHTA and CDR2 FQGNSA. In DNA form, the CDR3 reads TGTGCCAGCAGCTTAATCAGACAGGAGACCTACGAGCAGTACTTC. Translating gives CASSLIRQETYEQYF.

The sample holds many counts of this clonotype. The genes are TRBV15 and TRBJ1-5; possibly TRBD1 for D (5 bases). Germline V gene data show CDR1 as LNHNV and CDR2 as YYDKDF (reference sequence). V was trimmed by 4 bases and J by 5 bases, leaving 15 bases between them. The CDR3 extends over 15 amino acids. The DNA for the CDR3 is TGTGCCACCAGCAACACTCGCAGGGTAGATCAGCCCCAGCATTTT. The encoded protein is CATSNTRRVDQPQHF.

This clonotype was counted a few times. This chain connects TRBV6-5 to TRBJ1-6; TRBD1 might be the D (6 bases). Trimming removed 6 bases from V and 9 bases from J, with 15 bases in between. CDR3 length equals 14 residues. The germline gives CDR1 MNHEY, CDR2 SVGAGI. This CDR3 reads CASRAGEVVSPLHF. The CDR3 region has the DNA TGTGCCAGCAGGGCAGGGGAAGTGGTTTCACCCCTCCACTTT.

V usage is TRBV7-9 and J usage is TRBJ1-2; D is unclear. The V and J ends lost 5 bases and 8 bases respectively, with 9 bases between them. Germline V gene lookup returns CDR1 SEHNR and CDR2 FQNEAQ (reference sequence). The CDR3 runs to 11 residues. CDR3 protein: CASSTGWGYTF. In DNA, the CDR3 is TGTGCCAGCAGCACGGGGTGGGGCTACACCTTC.